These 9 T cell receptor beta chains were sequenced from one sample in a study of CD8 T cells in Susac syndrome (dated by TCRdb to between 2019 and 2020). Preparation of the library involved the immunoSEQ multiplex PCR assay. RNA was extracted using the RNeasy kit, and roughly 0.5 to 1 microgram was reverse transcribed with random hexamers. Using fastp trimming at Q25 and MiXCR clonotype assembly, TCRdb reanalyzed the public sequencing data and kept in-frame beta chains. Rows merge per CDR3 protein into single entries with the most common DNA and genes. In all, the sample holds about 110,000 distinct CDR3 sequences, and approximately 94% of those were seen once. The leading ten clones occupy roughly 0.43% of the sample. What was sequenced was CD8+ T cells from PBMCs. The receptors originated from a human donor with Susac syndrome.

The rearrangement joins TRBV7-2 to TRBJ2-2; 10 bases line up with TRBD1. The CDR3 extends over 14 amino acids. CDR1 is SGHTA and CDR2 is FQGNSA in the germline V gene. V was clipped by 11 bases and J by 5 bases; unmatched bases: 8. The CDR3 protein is CAVRDRGQTGELFF. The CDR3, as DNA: TGTGCCGTCAGGGACAGGGGTCAAACCGGGGAGCTGTTTTTT.

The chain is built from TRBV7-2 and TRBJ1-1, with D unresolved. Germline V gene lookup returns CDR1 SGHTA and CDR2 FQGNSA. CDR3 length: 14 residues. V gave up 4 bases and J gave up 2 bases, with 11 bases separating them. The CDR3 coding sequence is TGTGCCAGCAGCTCCCCGGTCGGTAACACTGAAGCTTTCTTT. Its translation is CASSSPVGNTEAFF.

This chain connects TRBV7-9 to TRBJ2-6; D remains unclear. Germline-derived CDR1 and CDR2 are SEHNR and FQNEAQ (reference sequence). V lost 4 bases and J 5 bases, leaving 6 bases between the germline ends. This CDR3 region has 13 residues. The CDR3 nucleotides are TGTGCCAGCAGCTCGCCTTGGGCCAACGTCCTGACTTTC. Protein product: CASSSPWANVLTF.

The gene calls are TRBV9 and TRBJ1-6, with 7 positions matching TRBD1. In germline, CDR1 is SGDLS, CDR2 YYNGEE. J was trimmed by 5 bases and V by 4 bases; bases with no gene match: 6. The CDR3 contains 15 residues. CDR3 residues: CASSSQDRNNSPLHF. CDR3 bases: TGTGCCAGCAGCTCCCAGGACAGGAATAATTCACCCCTCCACTTT. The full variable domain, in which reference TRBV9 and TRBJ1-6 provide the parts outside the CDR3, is DSGVTQTPKHLITATGQRVTLRCSPRSGDLSVYWYQQSLDQGLQFLIQYYNGEERAKGNILERFSAQQFPDLHSELNLSSLELGDSALYFCASSSQDRNNSPLHFGNGTRLTVT.

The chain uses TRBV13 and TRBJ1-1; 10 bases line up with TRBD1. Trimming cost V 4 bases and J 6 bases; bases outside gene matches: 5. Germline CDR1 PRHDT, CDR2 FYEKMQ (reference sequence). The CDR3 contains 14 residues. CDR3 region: CASSSGDRGPEAFF. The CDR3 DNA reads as TGTGCCAGCAGCTCCGGGGACAGGGGACCTGAAGCTTTCTTT.

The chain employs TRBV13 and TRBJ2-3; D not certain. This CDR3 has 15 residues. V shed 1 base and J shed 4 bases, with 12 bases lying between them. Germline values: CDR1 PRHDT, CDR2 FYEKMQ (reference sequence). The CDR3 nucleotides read TGTGCCAGCAGCTTAGTTCTAGAAGCCGCAGATACGCAGTATTTT. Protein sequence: CASSLVLEAADTQYF. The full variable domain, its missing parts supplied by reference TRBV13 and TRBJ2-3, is AAGVIQSPRHLIKEKRETATLKCYPIPRHDTVYWYQQGPGQDPQFLISFYEKMQSDKGSIPDRFSAQQFSDYHSELNMSSLELGDSALYFCASSLVLEAADTQYFGPGTRLTVL.

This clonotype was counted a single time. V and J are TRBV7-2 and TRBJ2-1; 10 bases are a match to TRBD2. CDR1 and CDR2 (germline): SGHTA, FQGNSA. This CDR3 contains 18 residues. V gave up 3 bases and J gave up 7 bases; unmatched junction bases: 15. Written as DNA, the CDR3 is TGTGCCAGCAGCTTCGTAGCGGGGGGATCCTTTACCGATAATGAGCAGTTCTTC. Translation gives CASSFVAGGSFTDNEQFF.

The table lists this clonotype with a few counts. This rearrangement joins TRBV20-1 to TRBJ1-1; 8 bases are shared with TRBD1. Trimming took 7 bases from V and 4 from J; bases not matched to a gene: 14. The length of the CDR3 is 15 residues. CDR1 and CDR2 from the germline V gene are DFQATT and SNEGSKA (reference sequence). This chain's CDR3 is CSGRDHGQGFTEAFF. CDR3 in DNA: TGCAGTGGAAGGGACCACGGACAGGGATTCACTGAAGCTTTCTTT.

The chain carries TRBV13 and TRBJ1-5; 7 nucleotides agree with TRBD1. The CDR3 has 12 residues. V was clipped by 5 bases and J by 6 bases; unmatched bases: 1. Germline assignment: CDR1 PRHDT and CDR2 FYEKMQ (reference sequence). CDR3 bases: TGTGCCAGCAGCCCAGGGGGTCAGCCCCAGCATTTT. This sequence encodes CASSPGGQPQHF.